This T cell receptor beta chain was obtained from a study of blood T cell repertoires in COVID-19. The protocol was immunoSEQ multiplex PCR, while the TCRdb copy is restricted to in-frame clones and leaves out a portion. This table holds 200,000 to 250,000 clones, over 70% found once. This clone occurred a few times. The V gene's germline CDR1 is SGHTA and CDR2 FQGNSA. The CDR3 runs to 13 residues. V was pared by 7 bases and J by 1 base, with 11 bases between. Sequencing was performed on peripheral blood. The sequence came from an older woman with acute or convalescent COVID-19. This chain uses TRBV7-2 with TRBJ2-7; D ambiguous. The CDR3 reads CASTSTWSYEQYF. CDR3 nucleotide sequence: TGTGCCAGCACGAGTACTTGGTCCTACGAGCAGTACTTC.